The 27 T cell receptor beta chains below come from one sample, sequenced in a study of blood T cell repertoires in COVID-19. Assay used: immunoSEQ multiplex PCR; TCRdb lists only in-frame clones, some missing. There are a few hundred thousand clones in the sample; approximately 83% occur only once, and around 8.9% lies in the top ten. The sample was peripheral blood. The receptors were gathered from a man aged 80 or over with acute or convalescent COVID-19.

The chain joins TRBV4-1 to TRBJ2-1; TRBD2 aligns across 9 bases. The CDR3 has 16 amino acids. V shed 0 bases, J shed 1 base, and the junction held 1 base outside the gene matches. CDR1 MGHRA and CDR2 YSYEKL come from the germline V gene. CDR3 sequence reads: CASSQDTSGSYNEQFF. CDR3 in DNA: TGCGCCAGCAGCCAAGACACTAGCGGGTCCTACAATGAGCAGTTCTTC.

The V gene is TRBV10-3, the J gene TRBJ2-1, with D possibly being TRBD2 (5 bases). The CDR3 has 15 amino acids. Deletions cut 6 bases from V and 0 bases from J, with 12 bases between. CDR1 and CDR2 from the germline V gene are ENHRY and SYGVKD. The DNA for the CDR3 is TGTGCCATCAGCTCAGCGGATAGCTCCTACAATGAGCAGTTCTTC. This gives the protein CAISSADSSYNEQFF.

This clone was counted only a few times. This rearrangement joins TRBV10-3 to TRBJ1-4; TRBD1 matches 7 bases. Losses at the gene ends were 6 bases for V and 5 bases for J; bases not matched to a gene: 6. Germline CDR1 ENHRY, CDR2 SYGVKD. This CDR3 has 14 residues. The CDR3 bases are TGTGCCATCAGGGAGGGACAGACGAATGAAAAACTGTTTTTT. Encoded protein: CAIREGQTNEKLFF.

This clone came up a few times. J is TRBJ1-5 and V is TRBV6-1, with D perhaps TRBD1 (5 bases). CDR3 length: 16 residues. Trimming shortened V by 0 bases and J by 4 bases, and 13 bases separated the two germline ends. Germline values: CDR1 MNHNS, CDR2 SASEGT. The CDR3 region is CASSEAGVGGNQPQHF. CDR3 bases: TGTGCCAGCAGTGAAGCGGGTGTTGGGGGGAATCAGCCCCAGCATTTT.

This clone was seen just once. The gene calls are TRBV7-2 and TRBJ2-2; 16 nucleotides match TRBD2. The V and J ends lost 5 bases and 5 bases, in that order; junction bases with no gene match: 11. The length of the CDR3 is 19 residues. Germline V CDR1 and CDR2: SGHTA, FQGNSA. CDR3: CASSNPGLAGGPGTGELFF. The CDR3 nucleotides read TGTGCCAGCAGCAATCCGGGACTAGCGGGAGGGCCGGGAACCGGGGAGCTGTTTTTT.

The chain recombines TRBV18 with TRBJ2-1, with 11 bases that match TRBD2. Germline V gives CDR1 KGHSH, CDR2 LQKENI. The CDR3 contains 20 residues. V trimming: 1 base; J trimming: 15 bases; junction bases outside the gene matches: 26. CDR3 sequence reads: CASSPRTGTTTSGSGFGRFF. The CDR3 DNA reads as TGTGCCAGCTCACCACGCACCGGGACTACTACTAGCGGGAGTGGGTTTGGTAGGTTCTTC.

V gene TRBV2 combines with J gene TRBJ2-7; D call uncertain. Deletions cut 7 bases from V and 4 bases from J, with 8 bases between. CDR3 length: 11 amino acids. Per germline, CDR1 SNHLY and CDR2 FYNNEI. The CDR3 nucleotides are TGTGCCAGCACTAGTAGATACGAGCAGTACTTC. This encodes CASTSRYEQYF.

J is TRBJ1-1 and V is TRBV12-3 or TRBV12-4; weak D call: TRBD1 (6 bases). The CDR3 has 13 amino acids. The V end lost 5 bases, the J end lost 6 bases, and 13 bases lay between the germline ends. In DNA, the CDR3 is TGTGCCAGCAGTCCGAGGACAGAATCTGAAGCTTTCTTT. Residues: CASSPRTESEAFF.

V gene TRBV7-2 combines with J gene TRBJ1-6; no clear D. Per germline, CDR1 SGHTA and CDR2 FQGNSA. V was shortened by 1 base and J by 9 bases, with 16 bases between the two germline ends. This CDR3 spans 16 amino acids. The CDR3 sequence: CASSLVSGNEGSPLHF. CDR3 in DNA: TGTGCCAGCAGCTTAGTTTCTGGGAATGAGGGTTCACCCCTCCACTTT.

V usage is TRBV5-5 and J usage is TRBJ1-5; no definite D call. Trimming took off 5 bases at V and 0 bases at J, with 12 bases between the two ends. CDR3 size: 15 residues. Germline-derived CDR1 and CDR2 are SGHKS and YYEKEE (reference sequence). The CDR3 bases are TGTGCCAGCAGGGGAGGAATGGGTAGCAATCAGCCCCAGCATTTT. Translating it yields CASRGGMGSNQPQHF.

The chain links TRBV18 to TRBJ1-5; maybe TRBD1 (6 bases). Trimming removed 2 bases from V and 1 base from J, with 12 bases in between. There are 16 residues in the CDR3. Germline-derived CDR1 and CDR2 are KGHSH and LQKENI. The CDR3 spells CASSPRAGTSNQPQHF. CDR3 coding DNA: TGTGCCAGCTCACCAAGGGCAGGGACAAGCAATCAGCCCCAGCATTTT. The full variable domain, its missing parts supplied by reference TRBV18 and TRBJ1-5, is NAGVMQNPRHLVRRRGQEARLRCSPMKGHSHVYWYRQLPEEGLKFMVYLQKENIIDESGMPKERFSAEFPKEGPSILRIQQVVRGDSAAYFCASSPRAGTSNQPQHFGDGTRLSIL.

J is TRBJ1-6 and V is TRBV18; 7 bases map to TRBD1. This CDR3 is built from 15 residues. Trimming at V came to 6 bases and at J to 11 bases, leaving 13 bases not matched to a gene. Looked up from germline, CDR1 is KGHSH and CDR2 is LQKENI. The CDR3: CASSPGGASRPPLHF. For the CDR3, the DNA is TGTGCCAGCTCGCCAGGGGGGGCATCTAGGCCACCCCTCCACTTT.

V and J are TRBV19 and TRBJ1-5; D is uncertain. This CDR3 has 16 residues. Germline V lookup: CDR1 LNHDA, CDR2 SQIVND (reference sequence). V was cut by 8 bases and J by 2 bases, with 19 bases left in between. The CDR3 loop is CASRPGVTAGNQPQHF. CDR3 coding DNA: TGTGCCAGTCGACCCGGTGTGACGGCGGGCAATCAGCCCCAGCATTTT.

This chain uses TRBV9 with TRBJ2-1; 12 bases line up with TRBD2. V lost 2 bases to trimming and J lost 8 bases; unmatched junction nucleotides: 11. CDR1 is SGDLS, CDR2 YYNGEE, per germline. The CDR3 contains 17 residues. The CDR3 nucleotides read TGTGCCAGCAGCGTTTCTAGCGGGAGGGCCGCGGGGGATGAGCAGTTCTTC. Translating gives CASSVSSGRAAGDEQFF.

The CDR3 DNA is TGTGCCAGCGCTAATCAGGGACAACAGCCCCAGCATTTT. It encodes CASANQGQQPQHF. The chain uses TRBV18 and TRBJ1-5, with TRBD1 as a possible D gene (6 bases). V lost 8 bases and J 7 bases, leaving 15 bases between the germline ends. This CDR3 is 13 amino acids long. The germline CDR1 and CDR2 sequences are KGHSH and LQKENI.

As DNA, the CDR3 is TGTGCCAGTAGTATAGGACTTACCTACGAGCAGTACTTC. Residues: CASSIGLTYEQYF. This sequence joins TRBV19 and TRBJ2-7, with D unresolved. Deletions cut 1 base from V and 2 bases from J, with 6 bases between. Germline V gene sequence: CDR1 LNHDA, CDR2 SQIVND (reference sequence). The CDR3 contains 13 residues.

The chain joins TRBV28 to TRBJ2-5; D unclear. CDR1 and CDR2 from the germline V gene are MDHEN and SYDVKM. Trimming removed 8 bases at V and 4 bases at J, with 5 bases between. The CDR3 runs to 10 residues. The CDR3 DNA follows: TGTGCCAGCTCGGGAGAGACCCAGTACTTC. It specifies CASSGETQYF.

The chain recombines TRBV21-1 with TRBJ2-6; the table's D gene call, TRBD1, was not cross checked with the DNA. TRBV21-1 is classified as a pseudogene. The CDR3 runs 17 residues. The CDR3 nucleotides are TGTGCCAGCAGCAAAGGGACAAGAAGCTCTGGGGCCAACGTCCTGACTTTC. As protein: CASSKGTRSSGANVLTF.

Only one count was recorded for this clone. The rearrangement joins TRBV19 to TRBJ1-2, with 8 bases matching TRBD1. The germline CDR1 and CDR2 sequences are LNHDA and SQIVND (reference sequence). Unmatched junction bases numbered 6, after V lost 4 bases and J lost 8 bases. This CDR3 spans 13 amino acids. In DNA, the CDR3 is TGTGCCAGTAGTAAGGACAGGGTTAGCGGCTACACCTTC. Translated, it gives CASSKDRVSGYTF.

The sample holds a few counts of this clone. J is TRBJ2-5 and V is TRBV5-5, with 8 positions matching TRBD1. V shed 4 bases, J shed 7 bases, and the junction held 3 bases outside the gene matches. Germline CDR1 SGHKS, CDR2 YYEKEE (reference sequence). The CDR3 is 12 amino acids. DNA of the CDR3: TGTGCCAGCAGCCCCAGGGGGCGGACCCAGTACTTC. Protein sequence: CASSPRGRTQYF.

This clone was picked up a small number of times. The rearrangement joins TRBV30 to TRBJ2-7; 7 positions agree with TRBD1. Germline CDR1 reads GTSNPN; CDR2 reads SVGIG (reference sequence). The CDR3 totals 14 residues. The V segment lost 2 bases and the J segment 2 bases; nucleotides outside the gene matches: 6. CDR3 region: CAWSFKTGTYEQYF. As DNA, the CDR3 is TGTGCCTGGAGTTTTAAGACAGGGACCTACGAGCAGTACTTC.

V and J are TRBV20-1 and TRBJ1-6; D remains ambiguous. In germline, CDR1 is DFQATT, CDR2 SNEGSKA (reference sequence). V was trimmed by 3 bases and J by 4 bases, leaving 7 bases between them. The CDR3 totals 13 residues. The CDR3 reads CSASSTYNSPLHF. The CDR3 DNA is TGCAGTGCTAGTAGTACTTATAATTCACCCCTCCACTTT.

This chain links TRBV28 with TRBJ1-2; TRBD1 matches 7 bases. V lost 7 bases to trimming and J lost 8 bases; unmatched junction nucleotides: 13. Germline CDR1 is MDHEN and CDR2 is SYDVKM. This CDR3 has 14 amino acids. The CDR3 sequence: CASTPTGTSGGYTF. In nucleotides, the CDR3 is TGTGCCAGCACCCCGACAGGGACGTCTGGCGGCTACACCTTC.

The chain links TRBV3-1 (or the pseudogene TRBV3-2) to TRBJ2-1, with D unclear. The CDR3 spans 12 residues. Between the trimmed V and J ends, which lost 5 bases and 9 bases, there was a span of 11 bases. The germline V gene has CDR1 LGHDT and CDR2 YNNKEL (reference sequence). The CDR3 loop reads CASSARVVEQFF. The CDR3 DNA is TGTGCCAGCAGCGCCCGGGTTGTTGAGCAGTTCTTC.

This chain connects TRBV6-5 to TRBJ1-5; TRBD1 matches 11 bases. V trimming: 2 bases; J trimming: 7 bases; junction bases outside the gene matches: 7. CDR1 and CDR2 (germline): MNHEY, SVGAGI. There are 16 residues in the CDR3. This chain's CDR3 is CASSYSGQGAPQPQHF. In DNA, the CDR3 is TGTGCCAGCAGTTACAGCGGACAGGGGGCTCCCCAGCCCCAGCATTTT.

The rearrangement links TRBV2 to TRBJ2-3; TRBD2 aligns across 16 bases. Germline-derived CDR1 and CDR2 are SNHLY and FYNNEI. The CDR3 runs 16 residues. Trimming removed 6 bases from V and 5 bases from J; junction bases left unmatched: 5. The CDR3 nucleotides are TGTGCCAGCAGGGGCGGGACTAGCGGGAGGGGAGATACGCAGTATTTT. It encodes CASRGGTSGRGDTQYF.

In this sample, this clone turned up a few times. The rearrangement links TRBV4-1 to TRBJ1-6, with 7 bases matching TRBD1. The germline gives CDR1 MGHRA, CDR2 YSYEKL. CDR3 length: 16 amino acids. Germline trimming cut 3 bases from V and 6 bases from J; bases unmatched to any gene: 8. The CDR3 DNA follows: TGCGCCAGCAGCCAGGGCCGGGACAGAGCTAATTCACCCCTCCACTTT. Residues: CASSQGRDRANSPLHF.